This T cell receptor (beta chain) came from a study of cytomegalovirus exposure and HLA in healthy donors. The CDR3 is 13 residues long. V lost 2 bases, J lost 3 bases, and 9 bases lay in between. Germline-derived CDR1 and CDR2 are SGHRS and YFSETQ. Findings of the study overall: Later on, a genetic analysis was performed. It linked a missense variant in DCLRE1C with V- and J-gene trimming of TCR beta. The likely explanation for a cluster of highly shared sequence variants was sequencing artifact. In a later analysis, at a false discovery rate of 0.05, roughly 17,000 TCR beta sequences matched HLA alleles. Cytomegalovirus-associated TCR beta chains were listed, numbering approximately 150.

A multiplex PCR was run with 60 Vbeta primers and 13 Jbeta primers. Method: immunoSEQ multiplex PCR; TCRdb's copy keeps in-frame clones and lacks some. The sample holds about 160,000 clones, 79% seen once. With respect to this clone: As yet, its antigen is unknown.

This chain uses TRBV5-1 with TRBJ2-7; weak D call: TRBD1 (5 bases). Sequenced input: PBMCs. The clonotype originates from a man in his forties in good health and CMV-seronegative. CDR3 sequence (DNA): TGCGCCAGCAGCTTAAGGGGAAGCTACGAGCAGTACTTC. This codes for CASSLRGSYEQYF.